The source of this T cell receptor beta chain is a study of blood T cell repertoires in COVID-19. Whole-study context: Researchers got acute and convalescent COVID-19 samples from the United States, Italy and Spain. In each case, the material was cDNA or gDNA derived from T cells, B-cell-depleted T cells, or PBMCs.

In the study's own analysis: Amplification of reference gene primers provided the estimated nucleated cell counts. Sequenced by immunoSEQ multiplex PCR; TCRdb stores in-frame clones only, minus some. D and trimming were read from the DNA, whereas the V and J calls and clone size are those reported in that table. The sample records approximately 210,000 clones, around 82% being singletons. The CDR3 extends over 13 amino acids. Germline V gene lookup returns CDR1 SGHVS and CDR2 FQNEAQ. Trimming cost V 2 bases and J 1 base, with 5 bases left between them. The sample taken for sequencing was peripheral blood. The TCR originated in a man over 45 with active or convalescent COVID-19. This chain joins TRBV7-8 and TRBJ1-1, with D uncertain. The CDR3 reads CASSLLRNTEAFF. The CDR3 nucleotides are TGTGCCAGCAGCTTACTTAGGAACACTGAAGCTTTCTTT. The entire variable domain, with the rest obtained from reference TRBV7-8 and TRBJ1-1, is as follows: GAGVSQSPRYKVAKRGQDVALRCDPISGHVSLFWYQQALGQGPEFLTYFQNEAQLDKSGLPSDRFFAERPEGSVSTLKIQRTQQEDSAVYLCASSLLRNTEAFFGQGTRLTVV.